This T cell receptor (beta chain) was recorded in a study of cytomegalovirus exposure and HLA in healthy donors. In its sample, this clone was seen once. Its antigen is as yet unknown. A multiplex PCR was run with 60 Vbeta primers and 13 Jbeta primers. Repertoires were generated with immunoSEQ multiplex PCR, while TCRdb's copy carries only in-frame clones and drops some. The sample records over 60,000 clones, about 75% being singletons. The study, taken as a whole, reports: Reports showed the classifier diagnosing cytomegalovirus status with high specificity and sensitivity. One variant, a missense change in DCLRE1C, was linked in a later analysis to TCR beta V- and J-gene trimming. Most TCR sequences proved rare, with some public TCRs found in many donors.

Trimming shortened V by 8 bases and J by 3 bases, and 10 bases separated the two germline ends. Germline-derived CDR1 and CDR2 are MNHEY and SVGAGI. The CDR3 is 13 residues long. The origin of this receptor is a man aged 70 or older in good health and CMV-seronegative. This chain links TRBV6-5 with TRBJ1-4; D is possibly TRBD1 (5 bases). The material sequenced was PBMCs. Written as DNA, the CDR3 is TGTGCCAGCTGGAGGGGTCCTAATGAAAAACTGTTTTTT. Its protein product is CASWRGPNEKLFF.